Presented here are 17 T cell receptor beta chains from one specimen sequenced in a study of human T cells and chemical hapten exposure. Time point of the sample: patch test 1, 2 weeks after DPC sensitization. Treatment: therapeutic diphenylcyclopropenone sensitization with weekly scalp DPC. TCRdb reanalysed the RACE reads using MiXCR and keeps one entry per CDR3 protein. Of roughly 70,000 distinct CDR3 sequences in the sample, around 10% are singletons; the top ten hold roughly 3.3%. The source material was whole blood, sampled in connection with sensitization to the hapten diphenylcyclopropenone (DPC). These receptors came from a woman aged 40 to 50 with alopecia areata. Some clones in this sample may be carry-over from other donors' samples.

This clonotype was observed many times. V usage is TRBV6-5 and J usage is TRBJ2-7; 7 nucleotides line up with TRBD2. Unmatched junction bases numbered 10, after V lost 4 bases and J lost 7 bases. Germline V CDR1 and CDR2: MNHEY, SVGAGI. The length of the CDR3 is 14 residues. CDR3 bases: TGTGCCAGCAGTTCGGGACTACTTACGGGGGAGCAGTACTTC. Protein: CASSSGLLTGEQYF.

This clonotype was seen repeatedly, ten times or more. The CDR3 protein is CASGGFDTEAFF. The CDR3 DNA reads TGTGCCAGTGGAGGTTTCGACACTGAAGCTTTCTTT. The chain combines TRBV11-2 with TRBJ1-1, with D unresolved. Germline CDR1 and CDR2: SGHAT and FQNNGV. V lost 9 bases, J lost 3 bases, and 11 bases lay in between. The CDR3 spans 12 residues. Full variable domain (remainder filled in from reference TRBV11-2 and TRBJ1-1): EAGVAQSPRYKIIEKRQSVAFWCNPISGHATLYWYQQILGQGPKLLIQFQNNGVVDDSQLPKDRFSAERLKGVDSTLKIQPAKLEDSAVYLCASGGFDTEAFFGQGTRLTVV.

This clonotype was detected ten times or more. The chain is built from TRBV2 and TRBJ1-2; 10 positions match TRBD1. J was trimmed by 4 bases and V by 6 bases; bases with no gene match: 5. The CDR3 runs 14 residues. Germline assignment: CDR1 SNHLY and CDR2 FYNNEI. The CDR3 DNA sequence: TGTGCCAGCAGCCAGGACAGGGGGAGCTATGGCTACACCTTC. As protein: CASSQDRGSYGYTF.

The V call is TRBV5-1, the J call TRBJ1-2; TRBD1 matches 12 bases. The CDR3 loop spans 15 amino acids. Losses at the gene ends were 2 bases for V and 4 bases for J; bases not matched to a gene: 3. Germline V lookup: CDR1 SGHRS, CDR2 YFSETQ. The CDR3 DNA follows: TGCGCCAGCAGCTTAGGGACAGGGGGCGGCTATGGCTACACCTTC. This encodes CASSLGTGGGYGYTF.

Turning to this clonotype: A clone one base away is much larger, so this may be a read error. V usage is TRBV28 and J usage is TRBJ1-1; D is perhaps TRBD1 (5 bases). The V gene lost 10 bases and the J gene lost 5 bases, with 23 bases spanning the gap. Germline V gene data show CDR1 as MDHEN and CDR2 as SYDVKM. CDR3 size: 15 residues. Here the CDR3 DNA reads TGTGCCAACAATTTACCGGGCAGGGTTGGGACTGAAGCTTTCTTT. It is translated as CANNLPGRVGTEAFF.

This clonotype was seen many times. V is TRBV6-6 and J is TRBJ1-2; D ambiguous. There are 13 residues in the CDR3. With 4 bases removed from V and 8 bases from J, the gap between germline ends came to 14 bases. Germline V gene data show CDR1 as MNHNY and CDR2 as SVGAGI (reference sequence). The CDR3 nucleotides read TGTGCCAGCAGTTCGGGGTCCCCGCCCGGCTACACCTTC. This translates into CASSSGSPPGYTF.

This clonotype was counted at least ten times. This sequence joins TRBV6-5 and TRBJ2-1; D may be TRBD1 or TRBD2 (6 bases each). CDR1 is MNHEY, CDR2 SVGAGI, per germline. The length of the CDR3 is 12 residues. Trimming took 3 bases from V and 12 from J, leaving 12 bases between them. This CDR3 is CASSYDRRGQFF. The CDR3 DNA reads TGTGCCAGCAGTTATGACAGGAGGGGGCAGTTCTTC.

At least ten counts were recorded for this clonotype. In nucleotides, the CDR3 is TGTGCCAGCAGTTACACGTCTCCAGGCTATGGCAATCAGCCCCAGCATTTT. Its translation is CASSYTSPGYGNQPQHF. J is TRBJ1-5 and V is TRBV6-5; D gene ambiguous. Germline CDR1 reads MNHEY; CDR2 reads SVGAGI. The CDR3 contains 17 residues. Trimming took off 2 bases at V and 2 bases at J, with 16 bases between the two ends.

With regard to this clonotype: Being one base from a much bigger clone, this may be a read error. This chain uses TRBV20-1 with TRBJ1-2; D possibly corresponds to TRBD1 (6 bases). V gave up 6 bases and J gave up 2 bases, with 10 bases separating them. Germline assignment: CDR1 DFQATT and CDR2 SNEGSKA (reference sequence). CDR3 length: 12 amino acids. This CDR3 is CSARTVNYGYTF. The CDR3, as DNA: TGCAGTGCAAGGACAGTGAACTATGGCTACACCTTC.

This rearrangement joins TRBV20-1 to TRBJ2-3, with no clear D. Trimming left V 5 bases short and J 6 bases short, with 12 bases between. Germline V gives CDR1 DFQATT, CDR2 SNEGSKA (reference sequence). The CDR3 runs 12 residues. DNA for the CDR3: TGCAGTGCTTACCTAAGGATCGATACGCAGTATTTT. Translated: CSAYLRIDTQYF.

The genes are TRBV20-1 and TRBJ1-2; the D is unclear. Trimming shortened V by 5 bases and J by 2 bases, and 12 bases separated the two germline ends. This CDR3 comprises 13 residues. Germline V gene lookup returns CDR1 DFQATT and CDR2 SNEGSKA (reference sequence). The CDR3 coding sequence is TGCAGTGCTGTACGGGCGGGGAACTATGGCTACACCTTC. Amino acids: CSAVRAGNYGYTF.

This clonotype turned up a few times. One end of the junction varies from germline; a read error may be responsible. The chain employs TRBV25-1 and TRBJ1-6; no clear D. This CDR3 comprises 16 residues. The germline V gene encodes CDR1 MGHDK and CDR2 SYGVNS. The DNA for the CDR3 is TGTACCAGCAGTGGGTTCGGGGTGTCCTATAATTCACCCCTCCACTTT. It codes for CTSSGFGVSYNSPLHF.

In this sample, this clonotype turned up a few times. The gene calls are TRBV15 and TRBJ2-5; no definite D call. CDR1 is LNHNV, CDR2 YYDKDF, per germline (reference sequence). The V and J ends lost 0 bases and 0 bases respectively, with 8 bases between them. CDR3 length: 15 residues. Here the CDR3 reads CATSRDGGNQETQYF. The CDR3 DNA is TGTGCCACCAGCAGAGATGGTGGAAACCAAGAGACCCAGTACTTC.

The chain couples TRBV7-9 to TRBJ2-1, with TRBD1 identical over 10 bases. The CDR3 runs to 16 residues. CDR1 and CDR2 (germline): SEHNR, FQNEAQ (reference sequence). V lost 7 bases, J lost 4 bases, and 10 bases stayed unmatched. The CDR3 sequence: CASIITPGQGYNEQFF. In DNA form, the CDR3 reads TGTGCCAGCATTATTACCCCGGGACAGGGGTACAATGAGCAGTTCTTC.

This clonotype was recorded many times. This chain links TRBV5-1 with TRBJ1-2; possibly TRBD1 for D (6 bases). In germline, CDR1 is SGHRS, CDR2 YFSETQ. The CDR3 runs 14 residues. Trimming shortened V by 4 bases and J by 2 bases, and 12 bases separated the two germline ends. The chain's CDR3 is CASSRDNANYGYTF. For the CDR3, the DNA is TGCGCCAGCAGCCGGGACAATGCGAACTATGGCTACACCTTC.

In this sample, this clonotype turned up many times. This sequence joins TRBV20-1 and TRBJ2-1; possibly TRBD2 for D (6 bases). The germline CDR1 and CDR2 sequences are DFQATT and SNEGSKA (reference sequence). The CDR3 spans 15 residues. Between the trimmed V and J ends, which lost 0 bases and 0 bases, there was a span of 9 bases. CDR3 in DNA: TGCAGTGCTAGAGACGGGGGAAGCTCCTACAATGAGCAGTTCTTC. Its translation: CSARDGGSSYNEQFF.

On this clonotype: With a much larger clone just one base away, this may be a read error. V usage is TRBV6-6 and J usage is TRBJ1-6; unclear D gene. Trimming pared 2 bases from V and 6 bases from J, leaving 11 bases between. The germline V gene encodes CDR1 MNHNY and CDR2 SVGAGI (reference sequence). The CDR3 length is 15 residues. In nucleotides, the CDR3 is TGTGCCAGCAGTTACAATACGGCCGTTAATTCACCCCTCCACTTT. Translating gives CASSYNTAVNSPLHF.